This passage covers 5 T cell receptor beta chains from one sample sequenced in a study of vaccination effects on CD4 cells after COVID-19. Culturing for about 9 days preceded CD4+ T cell isolation. Each person got two doses of an mRNA SARS-CoV-2 vaccine, BNT162b2 or mRNA-1273. Libraries were prepared by immunoSEQ multiplex PCR; TCRdb keeps only in-frame clonotypes and omits some of them. The sample has tens of thousands of clones, 70% to 85% seen once. These receptors have no identified antigens. Sequences were derived from CD4+ T cells from PBMCs cultured without peptide, sampled after COVID-19 vaccination. The receptors were sampled from a human donor who received a COVID-19 vaccine.

The V call is TRBV6-5, the J call TRBJ1-3, with D uncertain. CDR3 length equals 15 residues. V lost 0 bases, J lost 8 bases, and 14 bases lay in between. Germline CDR1 is MNHEY and CDR2 is SVGAGI. The CDR3, as DNA: TGTGCCAGCAGTTACTCGAGCTCGAGGGTATACACCATATATTTT. Translating it yields CASSYSSSRVYTIYF.

The DNA for the CDR3 is TGTGCCAGCAGTGAACAGGGGTACCTCTATGGCTACACCTTC. Translated, it gives CASSEQGYLYGYTF. This chain joins TRBV2 and TRBJ1-2; possibly TRBD1 for D (6 bases). Germline CDR1 is SNHLY and CDR2 is FYNNEI. V was pared by 2 bases and J by 4 bases, with 11 bases between. The CDR3 sequence is 14 residues long.

V gene TRBV20-1 combines with J gene TRBJ1-1; maybe TRBD1 (6 bases). The CDR3 is 11 residues long. Germline V lookup: CDR1 DFQATT, CDR2 SNEGSKA (reference sequence). CDR3 coding DNA: TGCTGCCCCAGGGGACATACTGAAGCTTTCTTT. Protein sequence: CCPRGHTEAFF.

The chain recombines TRBV4-2 with TRBJ1-6; 7 bases fit TRBD1. This CDR3 has 15 amino acids. Germline V lookup: CDR1 LGHNA, CDR2 YNFKEQ. Losses at the gene ends were 0 bases for V and 9 bases for J; bases not matched to a gene: 5. The CDR3 region is CASSQEWQGVSPLHF. CDR3 nucleotides: TGTGCCAGCAGCCAAGAATGGCAGGGGGTTTCACCCCTCCACTTT.

The chain employs TRBV6-2 or TRBV6-3 and TRBJ2-1; the match to TRBD2 covers 7 bases. CDR3 length equals 15 residues. J gave up 8 bases and V 2 bases, and 9 bases lay outside the gene matches. Germline CDR1 reads MNHEY; CDR2 reads SVGEGT. CDR3 coding DNA: TGTGCCAGCAGTTACCCGGGACTATCTGTCCATGAGCAGTTCTTC. Its translation is CASSYPGLSVHEQFF.